The clone carrying this TCR beta chain appeared a few times. No antigen is known for it. PCR primers comprised 60 Vbeta and 13 Jbeta primers. Method: immunoSEQ multiplex PCR; TCRdb's copy keeps in-frame clones and lacks some. The sample shows 55,000 to 80,000 clones, about 72% of them seen only once. This specimen comes from a study of cytomegalovirus exposure and HLA in healthy donors. Looking at the study overall: Around 180 million T cells yielded 117 million unique TCR beta sequences in earlier analysis.

Findings and limits, study-wide: The productive fraction for most TCR beta V segments was about 87% or about 30% in an earlier analysis. A list of more than 150 TCR beta chains associated with cytomegalovirus was given. Published work reported that the classifier diagnosed cytomegalovirus status with high specificity and sensitivity.

The TCR comes from a man over 45 in good health and CMV-seropositive. Sequencing input: PBMCs.

CDR3 region: CASSPSPTVYGYTF. The CDR3 DNA follows: TGTGCCAGCAGCCCCAGCCCGACAGTATATGGCTACACCTTC. The chain combines TRBV7-8 with TRBJ1-2; D perhaps matches TRBD1 (5 bases). The CDR3 loop spans 14 amino acids. The V gene's germline CDR1 is SGHVS and CDR2 FQNEAQ. V dropped 5 bases and J dropped 5 bases, with 15 bases sitting between them. The variable domain in full, with the rest retrieved from reference TRBV7-8 and TRBJ1-2, is GAGVSQSPRYKVAKRGQDVALRCDPISGHVSLFWYQQALGQGPEFLTYFQNEAQLDKSGLPSDRFFAERPEGSVSTLKIQRTQQEDSAVYLCASSPSPTVYGYTFGSGTRLTVV.